This TCR beta chain stems from a study of early T cells in non-severe SARS-CoV-2 infection. About the research overall: Sequencing targeted bulk RNA from unsorted whole blood, leaving chains unpaired.

Trimming took 3 bases from V and 3 from J, leaving 12 bases between them. Germline CDR1 is SQVTM and CDR2 is ANQGSEA. This CDR3 has 13 amino acids. The library protocol tagged individual cDNA molecules with unique molecular identifiers. TCRdb used MiXCR to reprocess the 5' RACE reads, holding one entry per CDR3 protein. This sample has 35,000 to 55,000 distinct CDR3 sequences, with approximately 10% found just once. Study-level results: VDJdb-based annotation leaned toward anti-spike CD8 responses and missed private and CD4 specificities.

A few counts support this clonotype. What it recognizes is unknown. Sequencing used whole blood. The chain couples TRBV29-1 to TRBJ2-7; the D call may be TRBD1 or TRBD2 (6 bases each). This receptor was identified in an adult who was a healthcare worker with PCR-confirmed SARS-CoV-2 infection or an uninfected control (not recorded which). The chain's CDR3 is CSVDGGGGYEQYF. The DNA of the CDR3 is TGCAGCGTTGATGGCGGAGGGGGCTACGAGCAGTACTTC.